The 25 T cell receptor beta chains below come from one sample, sequenced in a study of PD-1 blockade in classical Hodgkin lymphoma (dated by TCRdb to the early 2020s). The method behind the library was the immunoSEQ multiplex PCR assay. Held by TCRdb, this immuneACCESS table contains in-frame sequences only and omits some clones. Under half of the omission traces to an unresolved V gene where checked; the cause of the rest is unknown. The sample table records about 85,000 clones; 80% to 95% of these occur just once. The ten largest clones represent under 3% of the sample. Taken with the paper, the label for time point translates to: cycle 2 day 1 (C2D1) of nivolumab. Relapse after autologous stem cell transplantation had occurred in all trial patients, and cohorts A, B and C were distinguished by prior brentuximab vedotin exposure. The sample was peripheral blood mononuclear cells (PBMCs), taken before the second cycle of nivolumab. These receptors were collected from a human donor with classical Hodgkin lymphoma.

The chain couples TRBV29-1 to TRBJ2-2; no reliable D call. Trimming removed 7 bases from V and 9 bases from J, with 18 bases in between. Germline V gene lookup returns CDR1 SQVTM and CDR2 ANQGSEA. This CDR3 has 13 amino acids. CDR3 coding DNA: TGCAGCGCAGCCGGTAGTGGGTATCGGGAGCTGTTTTTT. Amino acids: CSAAGSGYRELFF.

This CDR3 is CASYPGQGQYSNQPQHF. The DNA for the CDR3 is TGTGCCAGTTACCCGGGACAGGGACAATATAGCAATCAGCCCCAGCATTTT. The genes are TRBV28 and TRBJ1-5; 9 bases map to TRBD1. Germline lookup yields CDR1 MDHEN and CDR2 SYDVKM. V was pared by 9 bases and J by 0 bases, with 12 bases of the junction left unmatched. The CDR3 is 17 amino acids.

Comments on this clone: Within the sample, other DNA sequences also encode this same CDR3. V and J are TRBV28 and TRBJ1-1, with a possible D match to TRBD1 (5 bases). The CDR3 is 15 residues long. The V end was cut by 1 base, the J end by 1 base, with 10 bases between. Germline CDR1 is MDHEN and CDR2 is SYDVKM. The CDR3 DNA is TGTGCCAGCAGTTTATTCAGGGTGGCGAACACTGAAGCTTTCTTT. Its protein product is CASSLFRVANTEAFF.

This chain connects TRBV5-1 to TRBJ2-7; TRBD2 matches at 10 bases. Germline V gene lookup returns CDR1 SGHRS and CDR2 YFSETQ. The CDR3 is 15 amino acids. The trim removed 4 bases at V and 0 bases at J, leaving 4 bases unmatched. CDR3 protein: CASSVGLAFSYEQYF. CDR3 in DNA: TGCGCCAGCAGCGTGGGACTAGCGTTCTCCTACGAGCAGTACTTC.

The chain joins TRBV6-5 to TRBJ2-3; D is unresolved. The CDR3 has 16 residues. V dropped 3 bases and J dropped 0 bases, with 13 bases sitting between them. CDR1 and CDR2 from the germline V gene are MNHEY and SVGAGI. The CDR3 DNA sequence: TGTGCCAGCAGTTATTGGGCAGGTTCCAGCACAGATACGCAGTATTTT. Encoded protein: CASSYWAGSSTDTQYF.

This sequence joins TRBV5-1 and TRBJ1-1; D not resolved. V was clipped by 5 bases and J by 0 bases, with 11 bases between them. The CDR3 has 14 residues. The germline V gene encodes CDR1 SGHRS and CDR2 YFSETQ. CDR3 sequence (DNA): TGCGCCAGCAGAATCACAGCCATGAACACTGAAGCTTTCTTT. It specifies CASRITAMNTEAFF.

To note about this clone: The junction departs from germline at one end; a sequencing error may be responsible. V gene TRBV4-2 combines with J gene TRBJ1-4, with 10 positions matching TRBD1. The germline V gene encodes CDR1 LGHNA and CDR2 YNFKEQ. The CDR3 is made up of 20 amino acids. The CDR3: CASSQPKTGTGAGTRRILSF. The CDR3 DNA sequence: TGTGCCAGCAGCCAACCAAAAACCGGGACAGGGGCTGGAACTCGACGGATCCTATCTTTT.

The V gene is TRBV27, the J gene TRBJ2-1; D possibly uses TRBD1 or TRBD2 (6 bases each). The CDR3 has 16 residues. Trimming took off 7 bases at V and 0 bases at J, with 16 bases between the two ends. Germline assignment: CDR1 MNHEY and CDR2 SMNVEV (reference sequence). The CDR3 DNA follows: TGTGCCAGCACTCGGGGGCGGCCCAGCTCCTACAATGAGCAGTTCTTC. Protein product: CASTRGRPSSYNEQFF.

V and J are TRBV2 and TRBJ2-1; 8 nucleotides align to TRBD2. CDR1 and CDR2 (germline): SNHLY, FYNNEI. The length of the CDR3 is 19 residues. V dropped 0 bases and J dropped 7; count of bases not matched to a gene: 17. The CDR3: CASSEAGRYSSGIENEQFF. In DNA form, the CDR3 reads TGTGCCAGCAGTGAAGCGGGGCGGTATAGTAGCGGGATTGAAAATGAGCAGTTCTTC.

The genes are TRBV9 and TRBJ2-1; 8 nucleotides match TRBD2. Germline-derived CDR1 and CDR2 are SGDLS and YYNGEE. CDR3 length: 13 amino acids. The V and J ends lost 7 bases and 15 bases, in that order; junction bases with no gene match: 15. CDR3 sequence: CASSPGPGLALFF. Here the CDR3 DNA reads TGTGCCAGCTCCCCCGGGCCCGGACTAGCCTTGTTCTTC. The whole variable domain, remainder taken from reference TRBV9 and TRBJ2-1, is DSGVTQTPKHLITATGQRVTLRCSPRSGDLSVYWYQQSLDQGLQFLIQYYNGEERAKGNILERFSAQQFPDLHSELNLSSLELGDSALYFCASSPGPGLALFFGPGTRLTVL.

The chain uses TRBV18 and TRBJ2-7; D is unresolved. V gave up 0 bases and J gave up 5 bases, with 11 bases separating them. The CDR3 has 14 amino acids. Germline CDR1 KGHSH, CDR2 LQKENI. The CDR3 DNA is TGTGCCAGCTCACCACCCATAGGGATCAACGAGCAGTACTTC. Translating it yields CASSPPIGINEQYF.

The V call is TRBV19, the J call TRBJ2-5, with 8 bases identical to TRBD2. The CDR3 spans 14 residues. Trimming cost V 6 bases and J 3 bases; bases outside gene matches: 6. Germline V lookup: CDR1 LNHDA, CDR2 SQIVND (reference sequence). This CDR3 is CASRAGRGKETQYF. CDR3 bases: TGTGCCAGTAGGGCCGGGAGGGGGAAAGAGACCCAGTACTTC.

This chain uses TRBV28 with TRBJ1-6, with 7 nucleotides matching TRBD1. Unmatched junction bases numbered 10, after V lost 11 bases and J lost 0 bases. The CDR3 is made up of 16 amino acids. Germline V gene lookup returns CDR1 MDHEN and CDR2 SYDVKM. The CDR3 DNA reads TGTGCCGCTGGGGCAGGGGGTCTCTCCTATAATTCACCCCTCCACTTT. Translating gives CAAGAGGLSYNSPLHF.

The rearrangement links TRBV19 to TRBJ1-1; 10 bases line up with TRBD1. Germline trimming cut 4 bases from V and 5 bases from J; bases unmatched to any gene: 4. The CDR3 is made up of 14 amino acids. Germline V lookup: CDR1 LNHDA, CDR2 SQIVND (reference sequence). CDR3 in DNA: TGTGCCAGTAGTACGGACAGGGGGTGGACTGAAGCTTTCTTT. This encodes CASSTDRGWTEAFF.

The chain is built from TRBV25-1 and TRBJ2-2; D remains unclear. CDR1 and CDR2 (germline): MGHDK, SYGVNS. The CDR3 covers 12 residues. Deletions cut 1 base from V and 8 bases from J, with 5 bases between. DNA of the CDR3: TGTGCCAGCAGTGAATTAGTGGGGGAGCTGTTTTTT. Translating it yields CASSELVGELFF.

J is TRBJ2-7 and V is TRBV27; 7 bases are a match to TRBD2. This CDR3 has 19 residues. Germline V gene sequence: CDR1 MNHEY, CDR2 SMNVEV (reference sequence). The V gene end was trimmed by 3 bases and the J gene end by 2 bases; junction bases not matched to a gene: 19. The CDR3 DNA follows: TGTGCCAGCAGTTTTAAAGCCAGCGGGGTAGCAGGCTCCCCCTACGAGCAGTACTTC. This encodes CASSFKASGVAGSPYEQYF.

The rearrangement uses TRBV9 and TRBJ1-1; D is unclear. V lost 2 bases to trimming and J lost 0 bases, with 8 bases between them. Germline CDR1 is SGDLS and CDR2 is YYNGEE. The CDR3 totals 14 residues. The CDR3 reads CASSVVGLNTEAFF. CDR3 coding DNA: TGTGCCAGCAGCGTCGTGGGCTTGAACACTGAAGCTTTCTTT.

The gene calls are TRBV25-1 and TRBJ1-3; D is uncertain. CDR1 and CDR2 from the germline V gene are MGHDK and SYGVNS. Trimming pared 2 bases from V and 9 bases from J, leaving 8 bases between. The CDR3 is 12 amino acids. DNA for the CDR3: TGTGCCAGCAGTGAAATCTGGGGCACCATATATTTT. It yields the protein CASSEIWGTIYF.

This chain connects TRBV4-1 to TRBJ1-1, with D unclear. The CDR3 is 15 amino acids. Germline V CDR1 and CDR2: MGHRA, YSYEKL. Trimming cost V 1 base and J 0 bases, with 9 bases left between them. The CDR3 DNA follows: TGCGCCAGCAGCCAAGCAAGAGGCATGAACACTGAAGCTTTCTTT. Encoded protein: CASSQARGMNTEAFF.

The chain combines TRBV6-6 with TRBJ2-3; the D is unclear. Germline assignment: CDR1 MNHNY and CDR2 SVGAGI (reference sequence). This CDR3 region has 13 residues. Trimming stripped 10 bases from V and 3 bases from J, with 14 bases between. The CDR3 loop reads CANSPDSTDTQYF. CDR3 in DNA: TGTGCCAACAGCCCGGATTCTACAGATACGCAGTATTTT.

The chain joins TRBV9 to TRBJ1-2; D is unclear. CDR1 is SGDLS, CDR2 YYNGEE, per germline. CDR3 length: 13 residues. V shed 0 bases and J shed 8 bases, with 11 bases lying between them. CDR3 region: CASSVGQRYGYTF. The CDR3 DNA sequence: TGTGCCAGCAGCGTAGGTCAACGTTACGGCTACACCTTC.

V and J are TRBV6-5 and TRBJ1-3; TRBD1 matches at 7 bases. V lost 7 bases, J lost 0 bases, and 6 bases stayed unmatched. Per the germline V gene, CDR1 is MNHEY and CDR2 is SVGAGI. The CDR3 has 15 amino acids. The CDR3 spells CASKPTGRSGNTIYF. Here the CDR3 DNA reads TGTGCCAGCAAGCCGACAGGGCGCTCTGGAAACACCATATATTTT.

This chain uses TRBV30 with TRBJ2-2; D unclear. Germline V gene lookup returns CDR1 GTSNPN and CDR2 SVGIG (reference sequence). The CDR3 has 10 amino acids. Trimming took 4 bases from V and 6 from J, leaving 3 bases between them. DNA of the CDR3: TGTGCCTGGAAGGCCGGGGAGCTGTTTTTT. It encodes CAWKAGELFF.

The CDR3 coding sequence is TGCGCCAGCAGCTTACTCTCCCCCTACGAGCAGTACTTC. It encodes CASSLLSPYEQYF. The chain is built from TRBV5-1 and TRBJ2-7; D unresolved. Germline CDR1 SGHRS, CDR2 YFSETQ. This CDR3 spans 13 amino acids. The germline V and J ends were trimmed by 2 bases and 2 bases, with 8 bases remaining between them.

The chain recombines TRBV10-3 with TRBJ1-1; the D is unclear. Trimming removed 10 bases at V and 0 bases at J, with 9 bases between. The CDR3 has 12 amino acids. Per germline, CDR1 ENHRY and CDR2 SYGVKD. The CDR3 DNA sequence: TGTGCCACTGTGGGCCTGAACACTGAAGCTTTCTTT. Encoded protein: CATVGLNTEAFF.